This T cell receptor (beta chain) was sequenced in a study of T-cell memory formation after mild COVID-19. Trimming shortened V by 4 bases and J by 3 bases, and 12 bases separated the two germline ends. The CDR3 has 15 amino acids. Germline CDR1 reads SGHTA; CDR2 reads FQGNSA. TCRdb called the 5' RACE reads again in MiXCR, with one record for every CDR3 protein. The sample contains under 250,000 distinct CDR3 sequences, over 7.5% of which appear only once. This clonotype turned up a few times. The antigen remains unidentified. Study conclusions and caveats: Day 15 to 85 contractors were CD4/CD8 balanced; later expanders leaned CD4+.

This receptor was taken from a man younger than 30 who had mild COVID-19 (a few samples of this study predate the infection). Cell type and time point are not known. The rearrangement joins TRBV7-2 to TRBJ1-4, with TRBD1 as a possible D gene (6 bases). Material: PBMCs or a T cell subset sorted from them (not recorded which). CDR3 DNA sequence: TGTGCCAGCAGCTCCCCAGGGGTGGCTAATGAAAAACTGTTTTTT. Translated: CASSSPGVANEKLFF. Using reference TRBV7-2 and TRBJ1-4 for the parts outside the CDR3, the full variable domain is GAGVSQSPSNKVTEKGKDVELRCDPISGHTALYWYRQSLGQGLEFLIYFQGNSAPDKSGLPSDRFSAERTGGSVSTLTIQRTQQEDSAVYLCASSSPGVANEKLFFGSGTQLSVL.